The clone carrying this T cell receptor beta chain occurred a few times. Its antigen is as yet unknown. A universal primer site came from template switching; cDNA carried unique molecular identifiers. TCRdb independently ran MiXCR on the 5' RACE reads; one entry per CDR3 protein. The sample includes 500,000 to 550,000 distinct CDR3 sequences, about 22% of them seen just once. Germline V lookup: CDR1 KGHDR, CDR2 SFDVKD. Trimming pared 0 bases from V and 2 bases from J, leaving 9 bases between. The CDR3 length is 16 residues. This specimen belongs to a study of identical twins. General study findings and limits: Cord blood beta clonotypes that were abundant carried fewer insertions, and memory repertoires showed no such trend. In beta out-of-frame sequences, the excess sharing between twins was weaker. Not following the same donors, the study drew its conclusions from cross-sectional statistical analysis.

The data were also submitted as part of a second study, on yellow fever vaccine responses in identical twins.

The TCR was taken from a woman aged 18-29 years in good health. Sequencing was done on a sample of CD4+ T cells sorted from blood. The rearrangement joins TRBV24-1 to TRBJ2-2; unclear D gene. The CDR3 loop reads CATSDLRRGNTGELFF. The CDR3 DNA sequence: TGTGCCACCAGTGATTTGCGCCGCGGTAACACCGGGGAGCTGTTTTTT.